This TCR beta chain comes out of a study of blood T cell repertoires in COVID-19. Study summary: Acute and convalescent COVID-19 samples came from the United States, Italy and Spain. PBMCs, B-cell-depleted T cells, or T cells were the source of the cDNA or gDNA that made up the material.

Original data processing: Using reference gene primer amplification, nucleated cell counts were estimated. Repertoires were generated with immunoSEQ multiplex PCR, while TCRdb's copy carries only in-frame clones and drops some. D and trimming come from the DNA, and the V and J calls and clone size come from that table. Found here are 200,000 to 250,000 clones, 89% of them singletons; the top ten hold 4.5% to 5.5%. This receptor was obtained from a woman aged 40 to 50 with acute or convalescent COVID-19. Sequencing input: peripheral blood.

CDR3 sequence (DNA): TGTGCCAGCAGTTGGACAGGGGATGGCTACACCTTC. It is translated as CASSWTGDGYTF. The chain combines TRBV12-3 or TRBV12-4 with TRBJ1-2, with 9 bases matching TRBD1. This CDR3 has 12 residues. Trimming cost V 4 bases and J 6 bases; bases outside gene matches: 0.